Listed below are T cell receptor beta chains from one sample, sequenced in a study of T cells in Graves' hyperthyroidism and ophthalmopathy. MiXCR was run by TCRdb on the multiplex PCR reads, yielding one entry per CDR3 protein. Here the sample spans over 150,000 distinct CDR3 sequences, about a sixth being singletons. Material: blood. All receptors derive from a woman aged 45-65 years with Graves' hyperthyroidism. CDR3s include the opening cysteine and the closing phenylalanine or tryptophan. A D gene is named only where the DNA matches it firmly. The listing skips clone size in some rows; elsewhere it reads once, few, many or a size class.

V gene: TRBV10-3; J gene: TRBJ2-1; D gene: TRBD2; clone size: many; CDR3 protein: CAISGVAGGMQFF; CDR3 DNA: TGTGCCATCAGTGGCGTAGCGGGAGGGATGCAGTTCTTC
V gene: TRBV7-8; J gene: TRBJ1-5; D gene: .; clone size: few; CDR3 protein: CASSRMSNQPQHF; CDR3 DNA: TGTGCCAGCAGCCGTATGAGCAATCAGCCCCAGCATTTT
V gene: TRBV12-3/TRBV12-4; J gene: TRBJ2-5; D gene: .; clone size: .; CDR3 protein: CASSFLRREETQYF; CDR3 DNA: TGTGCCAGCAGTTTCCTTCGCAGGGAAGAGACCCAGTACTTC
V gene: TRBV18; J gene: TRBJ1-2; D gene: .; clone size: few; CDR3 protein: CASSPGQTINYGYTF; CDR3 DNA: TGTGCCAGCTCACCAGGACAGACGATTAACTATGGCTACACCTTC
V gene: TRBV27; J gene: TRBJ2-1; D gene: .; clone size: few; CDR3 protein: CASSYSVVGNEQFF; CDR3 DNA: TGTGCCAGCAGTTACTCAGTAGTGGGTAATGAGCAGTTCTTC
V gene: TRBV15; J gene: TRBJ2-1; D gene: TRBD2; clone size: many; CDR3 protein: CATSRGGSLRENEQFF; CDR3 DNA: TGTGCCACCAGCAGGGGGGGGTCCCTTCGTGAGAATGAGCAGTTCTTC
V gene: TRBV7-9; J gene: TRBJ1-3; D gene: .; clone size: many; CDR3 protein: CASSGTMGNTIYF; CDR3 DNA: TGTGCCAGCAGCGGAACGATGGGAAACACCATATATTTT
V gene: TRBV7-6; J gene: TRBJ2-1; D gene: .; clone size: few; CDR3 protein: CASSLGVADYNEQFF; CDR3 DNA: TGTGCCAGCAGCTTAGGAGTAGCGGATTACAATGAGCAGTTCTTC
V gene: TRBV7-8; J gene: TRBJ1-1; D gene: TRBD1; clone size: many; CDR3 protein: CASSLEGQKNTEAFF; CDR3 DNA: TGTGCCAGCAGCTTAGAGGGACAGAAGAACACTGAAGCTTTCTTT
V gene: TRBV7-9; J gene: TRBJ2-7; D gene: .; clone size: .; CDR3 protein: CASSVLGTASYEQYF; CDR3 DNA: TGTGCCAGCAGCGTTCTCGGGACCGCTAGCTACGAGCAGTACTTC
V gene: TRBV20-1; J gene: TRBJ2-1; D gene: .; clone size: few; CDR3 protein: CSAEVVYSEQFF; CDR3 DNA: TGCAGTGCGGAAGTAGTTTACAGTGAGCAGTTCTTC
V gene: TRBV28; J gene: TRBJ1-1; D gene: TRBD1; clone size: many; CDR3 protein: CASSPRQGAFF; CDR3 DNA: TGTGCCAGCAGCCCCCGACAGGGAGCTTTCTTT
V gene: TRBV6-1; J gene: TRBJ2-4; D gene: .; clone size: .; CDR3 protein: CASIGGGAKNIQYF; CDR3 DNA: TGTGCCAGCATAGGGGGGGGAGCCAAAAACATTCAGTACTTC
V gene: TRBV20-1; J gene: TRBJ2-5; D gene: .; clone size: .; CDR3 protein: CSARRRGPKKDTQYF; CDR3 DNA: TGCAGTGCTAGAAGAAGGGGACCGAAAAAAGATACCCAGTACTTC
V gene: TRBV15; J gene: TRBJ2-7; D gene: .; clone size: few; CDR3 protein: CATSTGDRANYEQYF; CDR3 DNA: TGTGCCACCAGCACAGGGGATAGAGCGAACTACGAGCAGTACTTC
V gene: TRBV7-3; J gene: TRBJ2-1; D gene: TRBD2; clone size: .; CDR3 protein: CASSLLAGGPAEQFF; CDR3 DNA: TGTGCCAGCAGCTTGCTAGCGGGAGGGCCAGCTGAGCAGTTCTTC
V gene: TRBV11-2; J gene: TRBJ2-1; D gene: .; clone size: many; CDR3 protein: CASSLLAPDNEQFF; CDR3 DNA: TGTGCCAGCAGCTTACTAGCGCCAGACAATGAGCAGTTCTTC
V gene: TRBV28; J gene: TRBJ2-7; D gene: TRBD2; clone size: .; CDR3 protein: CASRPPGLALYEQYF; CDR3 DNA: TGTGCCAGCAGACCGCCGGGACTAGCTCTCTACGAGCAGTACTTC
V gene: TRBV28; J gene: TRBJ2-2; D gene: .; clone size: .; CDR3 protein: CASSLWDSRTGELFF; CDR3 DNA: TGTGCCAGCAGTTTATGGGACAGCCGCACCGGGGAGCTGTTTTTT
V gene: TRBV7-3; J gene: TRBJ2-1; D gene: .; clone size: few; CDR3 protein: CASSPDPSQAHEQFF; CDR3 DNA: TGTGCCAGCAGCCCGGATCCCTCCCAAGCACATGAGCAGTTCTTC
V gene: TRBV6-1; J gene: TRBJ1-1; D gene: .; clone size: many; CDR3 protein: CASSDVGQGMNTEAFF; CDR3 DNA: TGTGCCAGCAGTGACGTGGGGCAGGGGATGAACACTGAAGCTTTCTTT
V gene: TRBV19; J gene: TRBJ1-5; D gene: .; clone size: .; CDR3 protein: CASSIRGRGSNQPQHF; CDR3 DNA: TGTGCCAGTAGTATACGGGGAAGAGGGAGCAATCAGCCCCAGCATTTT
V gene: TRBV27; J gene: TRBJ2-7; D gene: .; clone size: many; CDR3 protein: CASSFTSWNEQYF; CDR3 DNA: TGTGCCAGCAGTTTTACTAGCTGGAACGAGCAGTACTTC
V gene: TRBV28; J gene: TRBJ2-7; D gene: .; clone size: many; CDR3 protein: CASSSPGLSYEQYF; CDR3 DNA: TGTGCCAGCAGTTCCCCCGGACTCAGCTACGAGCAGTACTTC
V gene: TRBV9; J gene: TRBJ2-2; D gene: TRBD2; clone size: .; CDR3 protein: CASSAGLAGGSFTGELFF; CDR3 DNA: TGTGCCAGCAGCGCGGGACTAGCGGGAGGAAGTTTCACCGGGGAGCTGTTTTTT
V gene: TRBV30; J gene: TRBJ1-1; D gene: .; clone size: .; CDR3 protein: CAWSVGRVMNTEAFF; CDR3 DNA: TGTGCCTGGAGTGTGGGCAGGGTCATGAACACTGAAGCTTTCTTT
V gene: TRBV7-9; J gene: TRBJ2-5; D gene: .; clone size: .; CDR3 protein: CASSRGTQWAGETQYF; CDR3 DNA: TGTGCCAGCAGCCGAGGGACCCAGTGGGCGGGGGAGACCCAGTACTTC
V gene: TRBV24-1; J gene: TRBJ2-1; D gene: .; clone size: .; CDR3 protein: CATSDLAENYNEQFF; CDR3 DNA: TGTGCCACCAGTGATTTAGCTGAAAACTACAATGAGCAGTTCTTC
V gene: TRBV20-1; J gene: TRBJ2-1; D gene: .; clone size: many; CDR3 protein: CSASVFGSNEQFF; CDR3 DNA: TGCAGTGCTAGCGTGTTTGGGTCCAATGAGCAGTTCTTC
V gene: TRBV30; J gene: TRBJ2-7; D gene: .; clone size: few; CDR3 protein: CAWSHAGTGIYEQYF; CDR3 DNA: TGTGCCTGGAGTCATGCCGGGACGGGAATCTACGAGCAGTACTTC
V gene: TRBV30; J gene: TRBJ1-1; D gene: TRBD1; clone size: .; CDR3 protein: CAWSAGRGGTEAFF; CDR3 DNA: TGTGCCTGGAGTGCTGGCAGGGGGGGCACTGAAGCTTTCTTT
V gene: TRBV11-1; J gene: TRBJ1-1; D gene: .; clone size: .; CDR3 protein: CASSLTAGEDTEAFF; CDR3 DNA: TGTGCCAGCAGCCTCACGGCCGGGGAGGACACTGAAGCTTTCTTT
V gene: TRBV27; J gene: TRBJ2-1; D gene: TRBD2; clone size: many; CDR3 protein: CASSPRTSGRIDNEQFF; CDR3 DNA: TGTGCCAGCAGTCCTAGGACTAGCGGGAGAATCGACAATGAGCAGTTCTTC
V gene: TRBV2; J gene: TRBJ2-3; D gene: .; clone size: many; CDR3 protein: CASSGQTDTQYF; CDR3 DNA: TGTGCCAGCAGTGGACAGACAGATACGCAGTATTTT
V gene: TRBV6-1; J gene: TRBJ2-2; D gene: .; clone size: .; CDR3 protein: CASSAGTENTGELFF; CDR3 DNA: TGTGCCAGCAGTGCCGGGACGGAAAACACCGGGGAGCTGTTTTTT
V gene: TRBV12-3/TRBV12-4; J gene: TRBJ1-6; D gene: .; clone size: .; CDR3 protein: CASSDRGGPYNSPLHF; CDR3 DNA: TGTGCCAGCAGTGATAGAGGAGGCCCCTATAATTCACCCCTCCACTTT
V gene: TRBV24-1; J gene: TRBJ2-3; D gene: TRBD2; clone size: few; CDR3 protein: CATSDSGLAGASTQYF; CDR3 DNA: TGTGCCACCAGTGATTCGGGACTAGCGGGAGCAAGTACGCAGTATTTT
V gene: TRBV7-9; J gene: TRBJ2-1; D gene: TRBD2; clone size: many; CDR3 protein: CASSLGLADYNEQFF; CDR3 DNA: TGTGCCAGCAGCTTGGGACTAGCGGATTACAATGAGCAGTTCTTC
V gene: TRBV5-6; J gene: TRBJ2-1; D gene: TRBD1; clone size: few; CDR3 protein: CASSGTGSSYNEQFF; CDR3 DNA: TGTGCCAGCAGCGGGACAGGGAGCTCCTACAATGAGCAGTTCTTC